The entry below describes one T cell receptor beta chain. Germline values: CDR1 SGDLS, CDR2 YYNGEE. The CDR3 is 16 amino acids. Trimming shortened V by 3 bases and J by 8 bases, and 21 bases separated the two germline ends. This specimen comes from a study of blood T cell repertoires in COVID-19. Background on the study: PBMCs, B-cell-depleted T cells, or T cells were the source of the cDNA or gDNA that made up the material.

Data came from immunoSEQ multiplex PCR; TCRdb stores just in-frame clones and leaves some out. The sample consists of roughly 160,000 clones, approximately 81% of them appearing once. The sequenced sample consisted of peripheral blood. The receptor's source is a woman older than 75 with active or convalescent COVID-19. V and J are TRBV9 and TRBJ2-1; tentatively, D is TRBD2 (6 bases). CDR3 loop: CASSANPGSGKDEQFF. In DNA form, the CDR3 reads TGTGCCAGCAGCGCCAACCCGGGTAGCGGTAAAGATGAGCAGTTCTTC.